The sequence of this T cell receptor beta chain was determined in a study of metastatic and nonmetastatic thyroid tumors. This clone was counted at least ten times. At the DNA level, this CDR3 is encoded by other sequences in the same sample as well. TCRdb ran MiXCR on the PCR reads. The repertoire consists of about 42,000 clones, with 9% to 14% occurring once and the leading ten covering approximately 8.7%. Before thyroid surgery, none of the patients had received any treatment. This receptor was obtained from a male donor with papillary thyroid cancer or a benign thyroid nodule (not recorded which). Some clones in this sample may be carry-over from other donors' samples. Specimen: blood.

The CDR3 loop reads CASSGGQAGETQYF. The CDR3 nucleotides are TGTGCCAGCAGCGGTGGACAGGCCGGGGAGACCCAGTACTTC. The rearrangement links TRBV9 to TRBJ2-5; 7 positions match TRBD1. The V gene's germline CDR1 is SGDLS and CDR2 YYNGEE. The CDR3 totals 14 residues. With V trimmed by 3 bases and J by 5 bases, 7 bases remained unmatched.